Below, 21 T cell receptor beta chains from the same sample are listed, as sequenced in a study of T cell responses to AZD1222 COVID-19 vaccine. Libraries were prepared by immunoSEQ multiplex PCR; TCRdb keeps only in-frame clonotypes and omits some of them. This sample yields 100,000 or so clones, of which roughly 80% are seen a single time; 5% belongs to the top ten. Sequencing was performed on peripheral blood, taken on day 0 of AZD1222 vaccination. The receptors were sampled from an adult in good health.

This clone has only one observation. The chain combines TRBV5-1 with TRBJ2-5, with 9 bases matching TRBD2. The CDR3 has 15 amino acids. Germline V CDR1 and CDR2: SGHRS, YFSETQ. V shed 3 bases and J 2 bases; nucleotides not matched to a gene: 5. Written as DNA, the CDR3 is TGCGCCAGCAGCTCCCTGACTAGCGGACAAGAGACCCAGTACTTC. Encoded protein: CASSSLTSGQETQYF.

The genes are TRBV5-5 and TRBJ2-3, with 8 bases aligning to TRBD1. In germline, CDR1 is SGHKS, CDR2 YYEKEE (reference sequence). After removal of 2 bases from V and 0 bases from J, the junction contained 2 bases not matched to a gene. This CDR3 region has 15 residues. This chain's CDR3 is CASSLRTGSTDTQYF. The CDR3 DNA reads TGTGCCAGCAGCTTACGGACAGGGAGCACAGATACGCAGTATTTT.

V and J are TRBV7-2 and TRBJ1-6; 8 positions agree with TRBD1. Germline CDR1 SGHTA, CDR2 FQGNSA. CDR3 size: 13 residues. The V and J ends lost 5 bases and 10 bases, in that order; junction bases with no gene match: 4. CDR3 residues: CASSLTGESPLHF. As DNA, the CDR3 is TGTGCCAGCAGCCTGACAGGGGAATCACCCCTCCACTTT.

V usage is TRBV4-3 and J usage is TRBJ1-1; no definite D call. The germline gives CDR1 LGHNA, CDR2 YSLEER. V lost 0 bases to trimming and J lost 0 bases, with 5 bases between them. This CDR3 comprises 14 residues. The CDR3 reads CASSQDQMNTEAFF. CDR3 nucleotides: TGCGCCAGCAGCCAAGATCAGATGAACACTGAAGCTTTCTTT.

The chain employs TRBV9 and TRBJ2-5; D may be TRBD2 (5 bases). The V gene lost 4 bases and the J gene lost 3 bases, with 7 bases spanning the gap. The germline V gene has CDR1 SGDLS and CDR2 YYNGEE. The CDR3 is 12 amino acids. CDR3 loop: CASSSTKETQYF. The CDR3 DNA is TGTGCCAGCAGCTCGACTAAAGAGACCCAGTACTTC.

The chain couples TRBV5-1 to TRBJ2-3; tentative D call: TRBD2 (5 bases). Germline-derived CDR1 and CDR2 are SGHRS and YFSETQ. The CDR3 extends over 16 amino acids. Trimming left V 3 bases short and J 1 base short, with 15 bases between. CDR3 residues: CASSSRPSGGTDTQYF. CDR3 bases: TGCGCCAGCAGCTCCCGACCATCCGGGGGCACAGATACGCAGTATTTT.

This clone was seen more than once but under ten times. The chain is built from TRBV3-1 (or the pseudogene TRBV3-2) and TRBJ2-3; TRBD2 matches 11 bases. The length of the CDR3 is 16 residues. The junction had 7 bases not matched to a gene; V was cut back by 4 bases and J by 4 bases. From germline, CDR1 is LGHDT and CDR2 YNNKEL (reference sequence). CDR3 region: CASSPASGGTSDTQYF. For the CDR3, the DNA is TGTGCCAGCAGCCCGGCTAGCGGGGGGACCTCAGATACGCAGTATTTT.

The chain uses TRBV29-1 and TRBJ2-1, with D possibly being TRBD2 (5 bases). Germline V CDR1 and CDR2: SQVTM, ANQGSEA. Trimming took 7 bases from V and 4 from J, leaving 14 bases between them. CDR3 length: 13 residues. The CDR3 sequence is CSETRFSYNEQFF. The CDR3 DNA sequence: TGCAGCGAAACTAGGTTTTCGTACAATGAGCAGTTCTTC.

The rearrangement links TRBV5-1 to TRBJ2-2; TRBD2 matches 11 bases. The CDR3 loop spans 17 amino acids. The germline V gene has CDR1 SGHRS and CDR2 YFSETQ. V dropped 5 bases and J dropped 6; count of bases not matched to a gene: 12. The CDR3 loop reads CASSPLAGATGAGELFF. CDR3 DNA: TGCGCCAGCAGTCCACTAGCGGGGGCCACAGGGGCCGGGGAGCTGTTTTTT.

The chain has TRBV19 and TRBJ1-4, with D tentatively TRBD1 (5 bases). CDR1 is LNHDA and CDR2 is SQIVND in the germline V gene (reference sequence). Between the trimmed V and J ends, which lost 6 bases and 8 bases, there was a span of 13 bases. The CDR3 spans 13 residues. CDR3 nucleotide sequence: TGTGCCAGTAGCCAGGGATCCTGGGAAAAACTGTTTTTT. Its translation is CASSQGSWEKLFF.

This clone came up a few times. The V and J genes are TRBV6-5 and TRBJ1-2; D not certain. V lost 5 bases, J lost 1 base, and 5 bases lay in between. The germline V gene encodes CDR1 MNHEY and CDR2 SVGAGI. The CDR3 spans 12 residues. The CDR3 region is CASSNGNYGYTF. DNA of the CDR3: TGTGCCAGCAGTAACGGTAACTATGGCTACACCTTC.

The V gene is TRBV11-3, the J gene TRBJ2-2; TRBD1 might be the D (5 bases). This CDR3 spans 13 amino acids. V lost 4 bases and J 7 bases, leaving 10 bases between the germline ends. Germline V lookup: CDR1 SGHNT, CDR2 YENEEA. CDR3 sequence: CASSSRQIGELFF. The DNA for the CDR3 is TGTGCCAGCAGCTCCCGACAGATCGGGGAGCTGTTTTTT.

V gene TRBV6-2 or TRBV6-3 combines with J gene TRBJ1-1, with no clear D. The CDR3 loop spans 14 amino acids. V lost 2 bases to trimming and J lost 7 bases, with 14 bases between them. The germline gives CDR1 MNHEY, CDR2 SVGEGT. The DNA of the CDR3 is TGTGCCAGCAGTTACGACGGAATGAAGGGTGAAGCTTTCTTT. Amino acids: CASSYDGMKGEAFF.

This clone has a count of ten or more. The chain is built from TRBV5-1 and TRBJ2-7; 11 positions agree with TRBD1. Germline values: CDR1 SGHRS, CDR2 YFSETQ. The CDR3 totals 17 residues. Losses at the gene ends were 0 bases for V and 3 bases for J; bases not matched to a gene: 8. Written as DNA, the CDR3 is TGCGCCAGCAGCTTGGCCATAGGGACAGGGGGTATCTACGAGCAGTACTTC. It specifies CASSLAIGTGGIYEQYF. Using reference TRBV5-1 and TRBJ2-7 for the parts outside the CDR3, the full variable domain is KAGVTQTPRYLIKTRGQQVTLSCSPISGHRSVSWYQQTPGQGLQFLFEYFSETQRNKGNFPGRFSGRQFSNSRSEMNVSTLELGDSALYLCASSLAIGTGGIYEQYFGPGTRLTVT.

This chain uses TRBV3-1 (or the pseudogene TRBV3-2) with TRBJ1-1, with a weak D call TRBD1 (5 bases). V gave up 2 bases and J gave up 1 base, with 11 bases separating them. Per germline, CDR1 LGHDT and CDR2 YNNKEL (reference sequence). CDR3 length equals 15 residues. CDR3 nucleotides: TGTGCCAGCAGCCAATGGGGGTTGCGGAACACTGAAGCTTTCTTT. It codes for CASSQWGLRNTEAFF.

This clone was found a few times. This chain uses TRBV15 with TRBJ2-7; D tentatively reads TRBD1 or TRBD2 (5 bases each). CDR1 is LNHNV, CDR2 YYDKDF, per germline (reference sequence). Trimming took 5 bases from V and 4 from J, leaving 12 bases between them. The length of the CDR3 is 13 residues. CDR3 DNA: TGTGCCACCAGCTCCCGGGACGGGTACGAGCAGTACTTC. This gives the protein CATSSRDGYEQYF.

The rearrangement uses TRBV5-1 and TRBJ1-6, with D perhaps matching TRBD1 (5 bases). With 0 bases removed from V and 5 bases from J, the gap between germline ends came to 15 bases. The CDR3 loop spans 17 amino acids. Germline V gene lookup returns CDR1 SGHRS and CDR2 YFSETQ. The CDR3 is CASSLAVRGPNNSPLHF. The CDR3, as DNA: TGCGCCAGCAGCTTGGCCGTCCGGGGACCGAATAATTCACCCCTCCACTTT.

The gene calls are TRBV7-2 and TRBJ1-1; no clear D gene. V was pared by 1 base and J by 4 bases, with 4 bases between. Looked up from germline, CDR1 is SGHTA and CDR2 is FQGNSA. There are 12 residues in the CDR3. In nucleotides, the CDR3 is TGTGCCAGCAGCTTAGAGGTCACTGAAGCTTTCTTT. It is translated as CASSLEVTEAFF.

This chain uses TRBV5-4 with TRBJ2-7; D is uncertain. The CDR3 runs to 13 residues. Germline CDR1 and CDR2: SGHNT and YYREEE (reference sequence). Between the trimmed V and J ends, which lost 0 bases and 0 bases, there was a span of 4 bases. CDR3 amino acids: CASSLGFSYEQYF. The CDR3 nucleotides are TGTGCCAGCAGCTTGGGTTTCTCCTACGAGCAGTACTTC.

V and J are TRBV21-1 and TRBJ1-3; TRBD1, the table's D call, was not compared with the DNA. TRBV21-1 is flagged as a pseudogene. This CDR3 spans 12 amino acids. The DNA for the CDR3 is TGTGCCAGGATCGACAGGGGAAGCACCATATATTTT. This gives the protein CARIDRGSTIYF.

This clone was observed a handful of times. This rearrangement joins TRBV21-1 to TRBJ1-5. TRBV21-1 is shown as a pseudogene. The CDR3 totals 17 residues. The CDR3 region has the DNA TGTGCCAGCAGCAAACACGAAATGACATGGAGTGCGGGGGCCCAGCATTTT. Amino acid sequence: CASSKHEMTWSAGAQHF.